This section outlines one T cell receptor beta chain sequence together with its context. Its antigen remains unknown. This entry comes from a study of T-cell reconstitution after alpha-beta-depleted transplantation in children. Preparation of the TCRbeta library used unique molecular identifiers. TCRdb used MiXCR to reprocess the PCR reads, holding one entry per CDR3 protein. This table has around 200,000 distinct CDR3 sequences, about 8.2% appearing once. The study, taken as a whole, reports: Surviving recipient T cells and intrathymic progenitors accounted for some patients' high TCRbeta diversity at day 60. Expanded graft clones, several hundred of them, were reportedly the source of alpha-beta T cells about two months after transplant. Among T cells one year after transplant, newly produced cells accounted for most counts and diversity.

From germline, CDR1 is SGDLS and CDR2 YYNGEE. This CDR3 is built from 13 residues. Trimming pared 3 bases from V and 0 bases from J, leaving 6 bases between. The rearrangement joins TRBV9 to TRBJ1-2; the D is unclear. The TCR comes from a male patient between 2 and 10 years old who had a stem cell transplant for acute myeloid leukemia, so the T cells may come from the graft donor. Sample: PBMCs, mostly from graft donor cells, taken 360 days after TCRalphabeta/CD19-depleted stem cell transplant. CDR3 DNA sequence: TGTGCCAGCAGCGCCCTTTCTAACTATGGCTACACCTTC. Protein sequence: CASSALSNYGYTF.